Below are 28 T cell receptor beta chains sequenced from a single sample in a study of human T cells and chemical hapten exposure. TCRdb re-derived calls from the RACE reads in MiXCR, one entry per CDR3 protein. The sample holds about 45,000 distinct CDR3 sequences, nearly 4.5% seen once. Time point noted: healthy volunteer bleed at 2 weeks. Total RNA was isolated from unfractionated whole blood. Sequenced: whole blood. Receptor source: a human donor in good health. Some clones in this sample may be carry-over from other donors' samples.

The chain carries TRBV29-1 and TRBJ1-1; the match to TRBD1 covers 7 bases. V shed 7 bases and J 1 base; nucleotides not matched to a gene: 6. The CDR3 is 13 amino acids. Germline CDR1 is SQVTM and CDR2 is ANQGSEA. For the CDR3, the DNA is TGCAGCGCTGTGGGACAGCCGAACACTGAAGCTTTCTTT. Its protein product is CSAVGQPNTEAFF.

This clonotype appeared many times. The chain is built from TRBV20-1 and TRBJ2-3, with 10 bases matching TRBD2. With 6 bases clipped from V and 4 bases from J, the junction kept 19 bases outside the gene matches. Germline V gives CDR1 DFQATT, CDR2 SNEGSKA (reference sequence). This CDR3 comprises 18 residues. CDR3 nucleotides: TGCAGTGCCAGGGAGTTCAAGAGAGCGAGCGGGAGGGCAGATACGCAGTATTTT. Its protein product is CSAREFKRASGRADTQYF.

This clonotype turned up a few times. The rearrangement links TRBV28 to TRBJ2-7, with TRBD1 as a possible D gene (5 bases). V gave up 6 bases and J gave up 7 bases, with 13 bases separating them. The CDR3 spans 12 residues. Germline CDR1 is MDHEN and CDR2 is SYDVKM. CDR3 sequence: CASRSGSEEQYF. In nucleotides, the CDR3 is TGTGCCAGCAGGTCAGGGTCCGAAGAGCAGTACTTC.

This clonotype was seen repeatedly, ten times or more. The V and J genes are TRBV5-1 and TRBJ2-3, with D unresolved. The CDR3 covers 15 residues. Germline CDR1 is SGHRS and CDR2 is YFSETQ. V was clipped by 0 bases and J by 0 bases, with 8 bases between them. The CDR3 is CASSLGFSSTDTQYF. In nucleotides, the CDR3 is TGCGCCAGCAGCTTGGGATTCTCTAGCACAGATACGCAGTATTTT.

This clonotype was observed a handful of times. This chain joins TRBV29-1 and TRBJ1-2, with TRBD1 matching over 7 bases. The trim removed 7 bases at V and 5 bases at J, leaving 13 bases unmatched. The CDR3 consists of 14 residues. Germline CDR1 and CDR2: SQVTM and ANQGSEA. The CDR3 spells CSAPRGPGQYGYTF. CDR3 nucleotides: TGCAGCGCCCCTAGGGGGCCGGGACAGTATGGCTACACCTTC.

This clonotype was seen repeatedly, ten times or more. The chain links TRBV24-1 to TRBJ2-6; D is perhaps TRBD1 or TRBD2 (5 bases each). The CDR3 is 15 residues long. Germline V gene sequence: CDR1 KGHDR, CDR2 SFDVKD. The germline V and J ends were trimmed by 9 bases and 4 bases, with 15 bases remaining between them. The DNA for the CDR3 is TGTGCCACCGCCCGGCCGGGGCCAGGGGCCAACGTCCTGACTTTC. Amino acids: CATARPGPGANVLTF.

This clonotype was seen at least ten times. The chain recombines TRBV28 with TRBJ1-1; D uncertain. V lost 5 bases, J lost 4 bases, and 11 bases lay in between. Germline CDR1 is MDHEN and CDR2 is SYDVKM. The CDR3 is made up of 13 amino acids. The CDR3 loop is CASSGPRPTEAFF. CDR3 bases: TGTGCCAGCAGTGGGCCGAGGCCCACTGAAGCTTTCTTT. Based on the CDR3 plus reference TRBV28 and TRBJ1-1, the full variable domain is DVKVTQSSRYLVKRTGEKVFLECVQDMDHENMFWYRQDPGLGLRLIYFSYDVKMKEKGDIPEGYSVSREKKERFSLILESASTNQTSMYLCASSGPRPTEAFFGQGTRLTVV.

The V gene is TRBV4-1, the J gene TRBJ1-3; D might be TRBD1 (6 bases). CDR1 and CDR2 (germline): MGHRA, YSYEKL. The CDR3 is 18 amino acids. V lost 2 bases to trimming and J lost 0 bases, with 17 bases between them. The DNA of the CDR3 is TGCGCCAGCAGCCAACCTGGGAGAGGGGGAACCTCTGGAAACACCATATATTTT. It is translated as CASSQPGRGGTSGNTIYF.

With regard to this clonotype: The CDR3 ends on some other residue instead of the conserved phenylalanine or tryptophan, so this is likely a read error. The rearrangement uses TRBV27 and TRBJ2-1; D might be TRBD2 (6 bases). V was pared by 6 bases and J by 5 bases, with 20 bases between. Germline loops: CDR1 MNHEY, CDR2 SMNVEV (reference sequence). The CDR3 contains 16 residues. The CDR3 DNA reads TGTGCCAGCAGGCCTTTAGTTACGGGAGCCGACAATGAGCAGTTCTAC. Protein product: CASRPLVTGADNEQFY.

This clonotype was counted at least ten times. The J gene is TRBJ2-7, the V gene TRBV30, with TRBD2 matching over 7 bases. This CDR3 contains 14 residues. With V trimmed by 2 bases and J by 2 bases, 6 bases remained unmatched. Germline CDR1 is GTSNPN and CDR2 is SVGIG (reference sequence). The CDR3 nucleotides are TGTGCCTGGAGTCCCGGCCGGGGGGCCTACGAGCAGTACTTC. Protein product: CAWSPGRGAYEQYF.

This clonotype showed up many times. The CDR3 loop reads CASSETSGTGFNEQFF. In nucleotides, the CDR3 is TGTGCCAGCAGCGAGACCTCCGGGACAGGGTTTAACGAGCAGTTCTTC. J is TRBJ2-1 and V is TRBV9, with 9 bases fitting TRBD1. This CDR3 has 16 amino acids. V gave up 3 bases and J gave up 10 bases; unmatched junction bases: 14. In germline, CDR1 is SGDLS, CDR2 YYNGEE. Full variable domain (missing parts from reference TRBV9 and TRBJ2-1): DSGVTQTPKHLITATGQRVTLRCSPRSGDLSVYWYQQSLDQGLQFLIQYYNGEERAKGNILERFSAQQFPDLHSELNLSSLELGDSALYFCASSETSGTGFNEQFFGPGTRLTVL.

The sample holds a few counts of this clonotype. This chain uses TRBV12-3 or TRBV12-4 with TRBJ2-1, with D perhaps matching TRBD1 (5 bases). With 5 bases removed from V and 12 bases from J, the gap between germline ends came to 23 bases. This CDR3 is built from 15 residues. The CDR3 region is CASSQRQTSTIVQFF. For the CDR3, the DNA is TGTGCCAGCAGTCAACGACAGACCTCTACTATAGTGCAGTTCTTC.

The table lists this clonotype with many counts. This chain joins TRBV20-1 and TRBJ2-1; 7 nucleotides match TRBD2. There are 15 residues in the CDR3. V lost 3 bases, J lost 8 bases, and 13 bases stayed unmatched. CDR1 DFQATT and CDR2 SNEGSKA come from the germline V gene (reference sequence). The CDR3 sequence: CSASLAGAPGDEQFF. The CDR3 DNA is TGCAGTGCTAGTTTGGCGGGAGCCCCGGGAGATGAGCAGTTCTTC.

In this sample, this clonotype turned up many times. The V call is TRBV27, the J call TRBJ2-5; D might be TRBD1 (6 bases). The CDR3 is 18 residues long. V lost 0 bases and J 4 bases, leaving 21 bases between the germline ends. Germline CDR1 and CDR2: MNHEY and SMNVEV (reference sequence). The CDR3, as DNA: TGTGCCAGCAGTTTATCAGGGCGGAAGTCAGGGGAATCAGAGACCCAGTACTTC. Translation: CASSLSGRKSGESETQYF.

This clonotype was detected ten times or more. A read error may produce the germline difference seen at one junction end. This chain uses TRBV3-1 with TRBJ2-5, with a weak D call TRBD2 (5 bases). CDR1 and CDR2 (germline): LGHDT, YNNKEL (reference sequence). CDR3 size: 15 residues. CDR3 amino acids: CASSRSEASLKGNDF. For the CDR3, the DNA is TGTGCCAGCAGCCGATCGGAGGCTAGCCTGAAGGGTAACGACTTC.

The table lists this clonotype with many counts. This rearrangement joins TRBV20-1 to TRBJ1-3; D call uncertain. V lost 3 bases and J 2 bases, leaving 8 bases between the germline ends. Germline V lookup: CDR1 DFQATT, CDR2 SNEGSKA (reference sequence). CDR3 length: 13 amino acids. In nucleotides, the CDR3 is TGCAGTGCTAGTCACGCAGCTGGAAACACCATATATTTT. Protein: CSASHAAGNTIYF.

Ten or more counts support this clonotype. The chain couples TRBV20-1 to TRBJ2-7; 10 bases are shared with TRBD2. The CDR3 loop spans 15 amino acids. The germline V gene encodes CDR1 DFQATT and CDR2 SNEGSKA (reference sequence). V shed 1 base, J shed 4 bases, and the junction held 7 bases outside the gene matches. CDR3 sequence: CSARVGSGGVYEQYF. The CDR3, as DNA: TGCAGTGCTAGAGTCGGGAGCGGGGGGGTGTACGAGCAGTACTTC.

V usage is TRBV28 and J usage is TRBJ2-2; perhaps TRBD1 as D (6 bases). The V and J ends lost 6 bases and 7 bases respectively, with 15 bases between them. The CDR3 length is 14 residues. Germline V gene data show CDR1 as MDHEN and CDR2 as SYDVKM. The CDR3 loop reads CASSLGGESGELFF. The DNA for the CDR3 is TGTGCCAGCAGCCTAGGGGGAGAAAGCGGGGAGCTGTTTTTT.

This clonotype came up a few times. V usage is TRBV6-5 and J usage is TRBJ1-6; no clear D. V shed 0 bases and J shed 9 bases, with 3 bases lying between them. CDR1 is MNHEY, CDR2 SVGAGI, per germline. The length of the CDR3 is 12 residues. The CDR3 protein is CASSYSTSPLHF. The CDR3 coding sequence is TGTGCCAGCAGTTACTCGACTTCACCCCTCCACTTT.

This clonotype showed up many times. Written as DNA, the CDR3 is TGTGCCAGCAGTACCCCCGGGAGGGGCAGCTCCTACGAGCAGTACTTC. Its translation is CASSTPGRGSSYEQYF. This chain links TRBV28 with TRBJ2-7; 8 bases are shared with TRBD2. The germline gives CDR1 MDHEN, CDR2 SYDVKM. V was clipped by 5 bases and J by 0 bases; unmatched bases: 9. CDR3 length: 16 amino acids. Drawing the rest from reference TRBV28 and TRBJ2-7, the complete variable domain is DVKVTQSSRYLVKRTGEKVFLECVQDMDHENMFWYRQDPGLGLRLIYFSYDVKMKEKGDIPEGYSVSREKKERFSLILESASTNQTSMYLCASSTPGRGSSYEQYFGPGTRLTVT.

This clonotype was counted many times. The V and J genes are TRBV28 and TRBJ1-5; 8 bases are a match to TRBD1. J was trimmed by 6 bases and V by 5 bases; bases with no gene match: 9. Germline values: CDR1 MDHEN, CDR2 SYDVKM. The length of the CDR3 is 15 residues. The CDR3 DNA follows: TGTGCCAGCAGTCCACAGACAGGGGCGGTTCAGCCCCAGCATTTT. Protein sequence: CASSPQTGAVQPQHF.

Concerning this clonotype itself: A read error may explain this, as a much larger clone is one base away. The chain uses TRBV7-9 and TRBJ2-5, with D perhaps given as TRBD1 or TRBD2 (6 bases each). Per the germline V gene, CDR1 is SEHNR and CDR2 is FQNEAQ (reference sequence). V was pared by 1 base and J by 5 bases, with 14 bases between. This CDR3 is 15 amino acids long. CDR3 loop: CASSLGEGGKETQYF. The CDR3 region has the DNA TGTGCCAGCAGCTTAGGAGAGGGGGGAAAGGAGACCCAGTACTTC.

This clonotype was seen ten or more times. The CDR3 DNA reads TGTGCCAGCTCACTGGGCTCCTCTTACGAGCAGTACTTC. This sequence encodes CASSLGSSYEQYF. The rearrangement uses TRBV18 and TRBJ2-7; D remains ambiguous. This CDR3 has 13 amino acids. V lost 4 bases, J lost 4 bases, and 11 bases lay in between. Per the germline V gene, CDR1 is KGHSH and CDR2 is LQKENI.

This clonotype was observed at least ten times. This chain connects TRBV11-2 to TRBJ2-7; tentatively, D is TRBD1 (5 bases). The germline CDR1 and CDR2 sequences are SGHAT and FQNNGV. Trimming shortened V by 5 bases and J by 6 bases, and 14 bases separated the two germline ends. This CDR3 spans 13 amino acids. The DNA for the CDR3 is TGTGCCAGCAGCGCGCCCGTAGGGGCCGAGCAGTACTTC. This gives the protein CASSAPVGAEQYF.

The rearrangement joins TRBV6-5 to TRBJ1-2; 8 bases match TRBD1. Germline CDR1 reads MNHEY; CDR2 reads SVGAGI. V trimming: 5 bases; J trimming: 3 bases; junction bases outside the gene matches: 2. The CDR3 length is 13 residues. For the CDR3, the DNA is TGTGCCAGCAGTCAGGGGGCCGACTATGGCTACACCTTC. This codes for CASSQGADYGYTF.

This clonotype appeared many times. This chain uses TRBV6-2 or TRBV6-3 with TRBJ2-7; D tentatively reads TRBD1 or TRBD2 (5 bases each). V dropped 6 bases and J dropped 2 bases, with 17 bases sitting between them. The CDR3 sequence is 15 residues long. CDR1 is MNHEY and CDR2 is SVGEGT in the germline V gene. CDR3 residues: CASRDGLGVTYEQYF. CDR3 sequence (DNA): TGTGCCAGCAGAGACGGCTTGGGGGTGACCTACGAGCAGTACTTC.

CDR3 coding DNA: TGCAGTGTCCCTAACCCCAAGGGCCACTCCTACGAGCAGTACTTC. Its translation: CSVPNPKGHSYEQYF. The J gene is TRBJ2-7, the V gene TRBV20-1; no firm D call. This CDR3 spans 15 amino acids. Germline V gene data show CDR1 as DFQATT and CDR2 as SNEGSKA (reference sequence). V was clipped by 7 bases and J by 0 bases, with 19 bases between them.

This clonotype has at least ten counts. V usage is TRBV13 and J usage is TRBJ2-3; 11 bases agree with TRBD2. Germline CDR1 and CDR2: PRHDT and FYEKMQ (reference sequence). The CDR3 runs 20 residues. The V segment lost 5 bases and the J segment 3 bases; nucleotides outside the gene matches: 19. In nucleotides, the CDR3 is TGTGCCAGCAGCCCCAGGGGGCTCGGACTAGCGGGCTTCCGGACAGATACGCAGTATTTT. It specifies CASSPRGLGLAGFRTDTQYF.